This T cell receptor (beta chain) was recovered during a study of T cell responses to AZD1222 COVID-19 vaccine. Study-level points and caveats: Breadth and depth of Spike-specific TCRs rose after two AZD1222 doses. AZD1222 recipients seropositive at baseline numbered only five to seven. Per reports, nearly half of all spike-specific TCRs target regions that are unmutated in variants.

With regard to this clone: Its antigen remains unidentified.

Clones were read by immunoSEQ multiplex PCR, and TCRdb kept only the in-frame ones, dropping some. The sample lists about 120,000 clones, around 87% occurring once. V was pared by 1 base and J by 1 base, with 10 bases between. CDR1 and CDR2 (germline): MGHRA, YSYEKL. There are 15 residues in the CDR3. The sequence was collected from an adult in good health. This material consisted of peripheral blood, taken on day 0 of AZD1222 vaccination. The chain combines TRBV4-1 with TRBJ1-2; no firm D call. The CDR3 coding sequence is TGCGCCAGCAGCCAAGTGGGCAGTTTTAACTATGGCTACACCTTC. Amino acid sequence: CASSQVGSFNYGYTF.